A single T cell receptor beta chain is shown here with its context. The data originate from a study of T-cell reconstitution after alpha-beta-depleted transplantation in children. As it was prepared, the TCRbeta library received unique molecular identifiers. TCRdb ran MiXCR on the PCR reads and lists one entry per CDR3 protein. This table has just over 70,000 distinct CDR3 sequences, 7% to 8% appearing once. Sequenced material: PBMCs from the stem cell graft donor, taken from the stem cell graft. The receptor was derived from a human donor who donated a stem cell graft to a child with acute lymphoblastic leukemia.

The CDR3: CAISANQETQYF. CDR3 sequence (DNA): TGTGCCATCAGCGCCAACCAAGAGACCCAGTACTTC. The chain links TRBV10-3 to TRBJ2-5; D remains unclear. The V gene lost 6 bases and the J gene lost 0 bases, with 5 bases spanning the gap. This CDR3 is 12 amino acids long. Germline V gives CDR1 ENHRY, CDR2 SYGVKD.